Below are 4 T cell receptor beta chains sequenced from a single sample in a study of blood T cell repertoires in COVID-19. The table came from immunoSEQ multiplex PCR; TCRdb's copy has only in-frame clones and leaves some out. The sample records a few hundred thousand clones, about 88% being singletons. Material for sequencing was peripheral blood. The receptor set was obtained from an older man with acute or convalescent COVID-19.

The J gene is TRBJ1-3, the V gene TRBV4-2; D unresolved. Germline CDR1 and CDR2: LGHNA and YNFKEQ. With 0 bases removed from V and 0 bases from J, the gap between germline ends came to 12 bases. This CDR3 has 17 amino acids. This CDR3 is CASSQDAGGISGNTIYF. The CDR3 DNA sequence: TGTGCCAGCAGCCAAGATGCAGGAGGGATCTCTGGAAACACCATATATTTT.

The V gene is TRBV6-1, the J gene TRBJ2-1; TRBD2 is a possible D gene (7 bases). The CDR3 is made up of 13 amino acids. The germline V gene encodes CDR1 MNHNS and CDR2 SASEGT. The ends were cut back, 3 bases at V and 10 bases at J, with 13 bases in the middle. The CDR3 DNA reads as TGTGCCAGCAGTGAGTGGGGGCGGGGGGAGCAGTTCTTC. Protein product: CASSEWGRGEQFF.

DNA of the CDR3: TGTGCCAGCTCACCCCCCGAAGCGGGATTCACAGATACGCAGTATTTT. This sequence encodes CASSPPEAGFTDTQYF. The rearrangement joins TRBV18 to TRBJ2-3; 7 nucleotides agree with TRBD2. The CDR3 contains 16 residues. CDR1 is KGHSH and CDR2 is LQKENI in the germline V gene. Trimming removed 3 bases from V and 2 bases from J; junction bases left unmatched: 8.

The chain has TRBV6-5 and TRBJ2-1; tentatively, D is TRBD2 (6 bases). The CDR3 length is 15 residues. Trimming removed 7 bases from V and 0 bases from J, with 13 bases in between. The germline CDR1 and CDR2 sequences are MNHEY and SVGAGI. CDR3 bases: TGTGCCAGCAACGAACGGGGGAGCTCCTACAATGAGCAGTTCTTC. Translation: CASNERGSSYNEQFF.